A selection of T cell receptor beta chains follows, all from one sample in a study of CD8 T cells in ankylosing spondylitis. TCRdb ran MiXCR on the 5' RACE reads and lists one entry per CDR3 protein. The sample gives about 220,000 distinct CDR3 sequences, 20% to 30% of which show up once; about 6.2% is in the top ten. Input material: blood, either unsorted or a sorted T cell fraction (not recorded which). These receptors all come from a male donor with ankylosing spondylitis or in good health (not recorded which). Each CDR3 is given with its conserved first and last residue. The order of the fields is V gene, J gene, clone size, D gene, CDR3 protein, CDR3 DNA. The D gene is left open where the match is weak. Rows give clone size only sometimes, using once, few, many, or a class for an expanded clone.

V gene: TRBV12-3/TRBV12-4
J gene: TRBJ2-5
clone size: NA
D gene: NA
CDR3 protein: CASSLVSLGETQYF
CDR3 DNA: TGTGCCAGCAGTTTGGTATCGTTGGGAGAGACCCAGTACTTC

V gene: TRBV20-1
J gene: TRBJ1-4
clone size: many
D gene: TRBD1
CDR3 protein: CSARGGQGGKLFF
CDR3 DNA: TGCAGTGCTAGAGGGGGACAGGGAGGAAAACTGTTTTTT

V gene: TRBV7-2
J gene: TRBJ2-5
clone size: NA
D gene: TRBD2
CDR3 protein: CASSAGLGMGETQYF
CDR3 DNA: TGTGCCAGCAGCGCGGGACTAGGGATGGGAGAGACCCAGTACTTC

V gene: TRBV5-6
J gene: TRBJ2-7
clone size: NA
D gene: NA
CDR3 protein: CASRYGRGVSYEQYF
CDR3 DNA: TGTGCCAGCAGATACGGACGAGGGGTCTCCTACGAGCAGTACTTC

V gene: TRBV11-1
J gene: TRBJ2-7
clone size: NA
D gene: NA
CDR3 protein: CASSLVGIMGEQYF
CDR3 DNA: TGTGCCAGCAGCTTAGTGGGCATTATGGGCGAGCAGTACTTC

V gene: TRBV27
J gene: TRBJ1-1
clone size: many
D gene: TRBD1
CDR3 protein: CASSLGSTGVTEAFF
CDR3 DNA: TGTGCCAGCAGTTTAGGGAGCACAGGGGTCACTGAAGCTTTCTTT

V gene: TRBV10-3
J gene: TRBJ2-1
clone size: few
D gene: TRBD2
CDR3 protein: CATTSVYNEQFF
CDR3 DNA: TGTGCCACCACTAGCGTCTACAATGAGCAGTTCTTC

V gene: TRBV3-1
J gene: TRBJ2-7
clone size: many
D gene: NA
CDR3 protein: CASSPNRQSYEQYF
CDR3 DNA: TGTGCCAGCAGCCCAAACAGACAATCCTACGAGCAGTACTTC

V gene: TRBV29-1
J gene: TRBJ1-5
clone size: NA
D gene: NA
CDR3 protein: CSAGGGQNQPQHF
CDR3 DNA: TGCAGCGCTGGGGGGGGGCAGAATCAGCCCCAGCATTTT

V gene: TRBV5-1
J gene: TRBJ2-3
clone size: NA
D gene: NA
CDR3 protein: CASSRASDAQYF
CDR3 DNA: TGCGCCAGCAGCCGAGCTAGCGATGCGCAGTATTTT

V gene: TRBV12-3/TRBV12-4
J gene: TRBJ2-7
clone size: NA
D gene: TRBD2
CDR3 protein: CASRLAGGHTNYEQYF
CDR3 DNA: TGTGCCAGCAGGCTAGCGGGAGGTCACACCAACTACGAGCAGTACTTC

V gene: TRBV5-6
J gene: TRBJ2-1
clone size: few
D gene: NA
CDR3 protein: CASSLGGRDLEQFF
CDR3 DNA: TGTGCCAGCAGCCTCGGTGGCCGGGACCTAGAGCAGTTCTTC

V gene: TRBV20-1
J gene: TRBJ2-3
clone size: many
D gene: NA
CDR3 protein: CSASGDPLDTQYF
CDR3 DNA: TGCAGTGCTAGCGGGGACCCCTTAGATACGCAGTATTTT

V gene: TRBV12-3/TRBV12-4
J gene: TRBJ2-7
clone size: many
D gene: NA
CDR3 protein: CASRSSARDSYEQYF
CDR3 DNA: TGTGCCAGCAGGTCTAGCGCGAGGGACTCCTACGAGCAGTACTTC

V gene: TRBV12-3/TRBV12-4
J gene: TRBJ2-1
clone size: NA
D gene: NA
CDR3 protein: CASSFGFEQFF
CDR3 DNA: TGTGCCAGCAGTTTCGGGTTCGAGCAGTTCTTC

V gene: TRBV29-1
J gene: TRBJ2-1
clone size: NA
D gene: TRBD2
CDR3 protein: CSGTVGGSGEQFF
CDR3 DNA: TGCAGCGGAACTGTGGGGGGGAGTGGAGAGCAGTTCTTC

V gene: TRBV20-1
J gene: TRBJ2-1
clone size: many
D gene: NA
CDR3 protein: CSARDKTTGRSEQFF
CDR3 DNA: TGCAGTGCTAGAGACAAGACGACAGGGAGGAGTGAGCAGTTCTTC

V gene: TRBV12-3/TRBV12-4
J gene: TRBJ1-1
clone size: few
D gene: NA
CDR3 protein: CASKERDTEAFF
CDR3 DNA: TGTGCCAGCAAAGAACGGGACACTGAAGCTTTCTTT

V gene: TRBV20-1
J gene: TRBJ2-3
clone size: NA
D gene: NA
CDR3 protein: CSASTAAFSTDTQYF
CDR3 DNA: TGCAGTGCATCCACGGCGGCTTTTAGCACAGATACGCAGTATTTT

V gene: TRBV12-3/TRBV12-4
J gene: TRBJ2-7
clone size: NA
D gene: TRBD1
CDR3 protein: CASSRRTGGYEQYF
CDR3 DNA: TGTGCCAGCAGTCGACGGACAGGGGGCTACGAGCAGTACTTC

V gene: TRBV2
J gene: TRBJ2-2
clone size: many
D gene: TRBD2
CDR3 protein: CASRKGLARTGELFF
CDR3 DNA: TGTGCCAGCAGAAAGGGACTAGCGCGGACCGGGGAGCTGTTTTTT

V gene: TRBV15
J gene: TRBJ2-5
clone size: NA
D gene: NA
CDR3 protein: CATSTGLSQETQYF
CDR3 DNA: TGTGCCACCAGCACGGGTCTGTCACAAGAGACCCAGTACTTC

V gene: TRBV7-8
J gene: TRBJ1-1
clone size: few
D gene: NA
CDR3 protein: CASSLATARGDTEAFF
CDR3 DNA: TGTGCCAGCAGCTTAGCGACGGCCAGGGGCGACACTGAAGCTTTCTTT

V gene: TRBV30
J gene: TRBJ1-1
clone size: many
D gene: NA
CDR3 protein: CAWSTSGITEAFF
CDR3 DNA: TGTGCCTGGAGTACCTCAGGGATCACTGAAGCTTTCTTT

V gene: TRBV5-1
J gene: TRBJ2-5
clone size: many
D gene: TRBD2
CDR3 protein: CASSLVSSGTQETQYF
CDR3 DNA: TGCGCCAGCAGCTTGGTATCTAGCGGAACCCAAGAGACCCAGTACTTC

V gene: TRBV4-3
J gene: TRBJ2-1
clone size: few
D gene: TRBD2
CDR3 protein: CASKLAGASEQFF
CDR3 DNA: TGCGCCAGCAAACTAGCGGGAGCAAGCGAGCAGTTCTTC

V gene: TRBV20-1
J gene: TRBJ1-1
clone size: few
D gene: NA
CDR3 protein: CSASDSRVTEAFF
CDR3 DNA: TGCAGTGCTAGTGACTCCCGGGTCACTGAAGCTTTCTTT

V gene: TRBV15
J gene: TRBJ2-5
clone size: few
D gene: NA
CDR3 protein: CATSRDQGRETQYF
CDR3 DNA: TGTGCCACCAGCAGAGATCAGGGAAGAGAGACCCAGTACTTC

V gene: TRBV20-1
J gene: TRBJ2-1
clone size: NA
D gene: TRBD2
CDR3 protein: CSALILAGANEQFF
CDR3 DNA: TGCAGTGCTTTGATACTAGCGGGAGCCAATGAGCAGTTCTTC

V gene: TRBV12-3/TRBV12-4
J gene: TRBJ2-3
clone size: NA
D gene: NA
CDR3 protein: CASRLSETTSDMQYF
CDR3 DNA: TGTGCCAGCAGATTGTCGGAGACAACGTCAGATATGCAGTATTTT

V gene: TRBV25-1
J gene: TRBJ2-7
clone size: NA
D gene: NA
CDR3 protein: CASSDYEQYF
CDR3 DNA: TGTGCCAGCAGTGACTACGAGCAGTACTTC

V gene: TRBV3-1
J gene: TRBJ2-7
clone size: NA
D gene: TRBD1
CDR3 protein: CASSPNRPGQGSREQYF
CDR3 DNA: TGTGCCAGCAGCCCAAACCGTCCGGGACAGGGGAGTCGGGAGCAGTACTTC

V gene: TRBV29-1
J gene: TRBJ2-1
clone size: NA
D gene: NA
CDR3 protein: CSAESSYNEQFF
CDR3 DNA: TGCAGCGCTGAAAGCTCCTACAATGAGCAGTTCTTC

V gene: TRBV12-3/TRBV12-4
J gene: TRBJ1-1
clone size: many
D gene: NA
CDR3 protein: CASSGTLNTEAFF
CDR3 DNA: TGTGCCAGCAGTGGGACCTTGAACACTGAAGCTTTCTTT

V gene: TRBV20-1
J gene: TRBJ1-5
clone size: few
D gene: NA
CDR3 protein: CSASSGTQPQHF
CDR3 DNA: TGCAGTGCCTCCAGCGGGACTCAGCCCCAGCATTTT

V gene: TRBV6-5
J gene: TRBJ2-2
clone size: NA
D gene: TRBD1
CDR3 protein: CASSYGTDTGELFF
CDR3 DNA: TGTGCCAGCAGTTATGGGACAGACACCGGGGAGCTGTTTTTT

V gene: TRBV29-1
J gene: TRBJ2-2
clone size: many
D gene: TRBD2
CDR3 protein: CSVEYGRSDTGELFF
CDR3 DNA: TGCAGCGTTGAATACGGGAGGTCGGACACCGGGGAGCTGTTTTTT

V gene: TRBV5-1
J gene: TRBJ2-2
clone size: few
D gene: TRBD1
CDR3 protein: CASSPGTGEAGELFF
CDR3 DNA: TGCGCCAGCAGCCCCGGGACAGGGGAGGCCGGGGAGCTGTTTTTT

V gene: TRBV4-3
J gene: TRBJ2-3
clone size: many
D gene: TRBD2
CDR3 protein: CASSQDWASGKPDTQYF
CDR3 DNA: TGCGCCAGCAGCCAAGATTGGGCTAGCGGGAAACCAGATACGCAGTATTTT

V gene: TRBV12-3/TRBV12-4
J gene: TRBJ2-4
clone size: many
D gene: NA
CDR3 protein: CASSLWGSSAKNIQYF
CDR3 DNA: TGTGCCAGCAGTTTGTGGGGGAGTTCGGCCAAAAACATTCAGTACTTC

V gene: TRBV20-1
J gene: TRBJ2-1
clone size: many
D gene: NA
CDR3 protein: CSARRRVLSYNEQFF
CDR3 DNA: TGCAGTGCTAGACGTCGAGTCCTCTCCTACAATGAGCAGTTCTTC

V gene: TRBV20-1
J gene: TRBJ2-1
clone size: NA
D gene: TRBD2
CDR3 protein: CSARLAGPTKEQFF
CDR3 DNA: TGCAGTGCTCGCCTAGCGGGACCCACCAAAGAGCAGTTCTTC

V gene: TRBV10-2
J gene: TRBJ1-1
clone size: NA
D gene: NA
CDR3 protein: CASSEFTAVEAFF
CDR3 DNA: TGCGCCAGCAGTGAGTTCACAGCAGTTGAAGCTTTCTTT

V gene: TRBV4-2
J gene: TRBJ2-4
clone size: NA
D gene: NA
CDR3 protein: CASSQAQNIQYF
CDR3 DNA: TGTGCCAGCAGCCAAGCACAAAACATTCAGTACTTC

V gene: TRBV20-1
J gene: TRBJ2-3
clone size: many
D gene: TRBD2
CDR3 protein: CSAGGGRATNTQYF
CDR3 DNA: TGCAGTGCGGGGGGCGGGAGGGCCACTAATACGCAGTATTTT

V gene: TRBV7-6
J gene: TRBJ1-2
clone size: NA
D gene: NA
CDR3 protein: CASSLAGAGRGSGFGYTF
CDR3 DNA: TGTGCCAGCAGCTTAGCCGGCGCAGGTCGGGGCTCCGGGTTTGGCTACACCTTC

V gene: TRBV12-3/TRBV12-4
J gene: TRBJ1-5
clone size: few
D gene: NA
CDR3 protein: CASSLSAGINQPQHF
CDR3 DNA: TGTGCCAGCAGTTTATCGGCGGGCATCAATCAGCCCCAGCATTTT

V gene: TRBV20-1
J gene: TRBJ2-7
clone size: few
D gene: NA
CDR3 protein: CSARVRPVDEQYF
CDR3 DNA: TGCAGTGCTAGAGTCAGGCCGGTGGACGAGCAGTACTTC

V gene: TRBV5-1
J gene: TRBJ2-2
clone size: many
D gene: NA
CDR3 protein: CASSLDIKGTGELFF
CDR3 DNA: TGCGCCAGCAGCTTGGATATTAAGGGAACCGGGGAGCTGTTTTTT

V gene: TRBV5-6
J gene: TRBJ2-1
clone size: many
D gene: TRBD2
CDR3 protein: CASSPSGRSYNEQFF
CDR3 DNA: TGTGCCAGCAGCCCAAGCGGGAGGAGTTACAATGAGCAGTTCTTC

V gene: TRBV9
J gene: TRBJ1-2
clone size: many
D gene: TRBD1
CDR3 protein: CASSVDGGQQDYGYTF
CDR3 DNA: TGTGCCAGCAGCGTAGACGGGGGACAGCAAGACTATGGCTACACCTTC

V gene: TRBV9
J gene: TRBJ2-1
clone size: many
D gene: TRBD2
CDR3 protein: CASSARLAAYNEQFF
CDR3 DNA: TGTGCCAGCAGCGCAAGACTAGCTGCCTACAATGAGCAGTTCTTC

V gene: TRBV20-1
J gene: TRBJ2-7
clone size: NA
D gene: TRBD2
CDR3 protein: CSAFATAGVREAYEQYF
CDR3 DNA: TGCAGTGCTTTCGCAACAGCGGGAGTACGTGAGGCCTACGAGCAGTACTTC

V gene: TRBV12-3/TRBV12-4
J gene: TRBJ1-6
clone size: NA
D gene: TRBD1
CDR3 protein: CASSFWGQGSELLHF
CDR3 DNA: TGTGCCAGCAGTTTCTGGGGACAGGGATCCGAACTCCTCCACTTT